This T cell receptor beta chain was recorded in a study of pediatric ulcerative colitis. As regards this clone: What it binds is unknown.

Trimming cost V 2 bases and J 2 bases, with 7 bases left between them. Looked up from germline, CDR1 is SQVTM and CDR2 is ANQGSEA. This CDR3 has 12 amino acids. Study results and limitations: Acute severe colitis showed lower rectal diversity from clonal expansions.

One to two pinch biopsies were taken from the rectum during colonoscopy. The assay was run at survey level. Assay used: immunoSEQ multiplex PCR; TCRdb lists only in-frame clones, some missing. The data show over 45,000 clones, with roughly 79% seen just once and over 3% held by the top ten. The chain recombines TRBV29-1 with TRBJ2-7; no clear D. The source is a girl between 5 and 17 years old with moderate ulcerative colitis. The sequenced material came from gut tissue. The CDR3 reads CSVESQTYEQYF. The DNA for the CDR3 is TGCAGCGTTGAAAGCCAAACCTACGAGCAGTACTTC.